The T cell receptor (beta chain) described here comes from a study of blood T cell repertoires in COVID-19. About the research overall: From T cells, B-cell-depleted T cells, or PBMCs came the material, which was cDNA or gDNA.

V shed 1 base, J shed 0 bases, and the junction held 5 bases outside the gene matches. From germline, CDR1 is MNHEY and CDR2 SVGAGI. The CDR3 loop spans 16 amino acids. As processed by the authors: Scientists estimated how many nucleated cells there were by amplifying reference gene primers. Libraries were prepared by immunoSEQ multiplex PCR; TCRdb keeps only in-frame clonotypes and omits some of them. V and J calls plus clone size are reproduced from that table; the DNA served to infer D and trimming. The sample shows about 350,000 clones, over 80% of them seen only once. The specimen sequenced was peripheral blood. The TCR was taken from a woman in her fifties or sixties with COVID-19, enrolled during active disease. The chain links TRBV6-5 to TRBJ1-1; 7 nucleotides align to TRBD1. Written as DNA, the CDR3 is TGTGCCAGCAGTTACTGGACAGGCCACATGAACACTGAAGCTTTCTTT. This sequence encodes CASSYWTGHMNTEAFF.